Listed below are T cell receptor beta chains from one sample, sequenced in a study of identical twins. One entry per CDR3 protein, called by TCRdb with MiXCR from the 5' RACE reads. The profile shows about 1.7 million distinct CDR3 sequences, roughly a third of them singletons. Sequenced: cord blood. The receptors derive from a newborn girl in good health. The CDR3 runs from the conserved cysteine through the conserved F or W. The D gene is left open where the match is weak. Only some rows state a clone size, as once, few, many or a class for expanded clones.

CSVAAGGPYNEQFF	TGCAGCGTTGCGGCGGGGGGGCCCTACAATGAGCAGTTCTTC	-	TRBJ2-1	TRBV29-1	TRBD2
CASSQTGGYTPQHF	TGTGCCAGCAGTCAAACAGGGGGTTATACACCCCAGCATTTT	-	TRBJ1-5	TRBV6-1	TRBD1
CSARDHILMGTPGNQPQHF	TGCAGTGCTAGAGATCATATCCTTATGGGGACCCCCGGGAATCAGCCCCAGCATTTT	-	TRBJ1-5	TRBV20-1	-
CSVAGRESPYNEQFF	TGCAGCGTTGCGGGCAGGGAGTCGCCCTACAATGAGCAGTTCTTC	few	TRBJ2-1	TRBV29-1	-
CATSDPQTGGQPQHF	TGTGCCACCAGTGATCCCCAGACAGGGGGGCAGCCCCAGCATTTT	few	TRBJ1-5	TRBV24-1	TRBD1
CASSASGFSSTDTQYF	TGTGCCAGCAGCGCCTCCGGGTTTTCAAGCACAGATACGCAGTATTTT	-	TRBJ2-3	TRBV9	-
CASSLAQVPANYGYTF	TGTGCCAGCAGCTTAGCGCAGGTACCAGCTAACTATGGCTACACCTTC	-	TRBJ1-2	TRBV7-9	-
CASSFTGLETQYF	TGCGCCAGCAGCTTTACAGGGTTGGAGACCCAGTACTTC	many	TRBJ2-5	TRBV5-1	-
CASSLSAGVGRGYGYTF	TGTGCCAGCAGTTTATCGGCAGGGGTCGGACGGGGCTATGGCTACACCTTC	-	TRBJ1-2	TRBV27	-
CASSPRTGVTYEQYF	TGTGCCAGCAGTCCCCGGACAGGGGTGACCTACGAGCAGTACTTC	few	TRBJ2-7	TRBV6-6	TRBD1
CASMRANEKLFF	TGTGCCAGCATGCGGGCCAATGAAAAACTGTTTTTT	few	TRBJ1-4	TRBV28	-
CASSAASPSPDTQYF	TGTGCCAGCAGCGCGGCCAGTCCCTCCCCCGATACGCAGTATTTT	many	TRBJ2-3	TRBV28	-
CASSRDATDTF	TGTGCCAGCAGCAGGGACGCGACTGACACCTTC	few	TRBJ1-2	TRBV7-9	-
CASTVFPTEETQYF	TGTGCCAGCACCGTCTTCCCGACTGAAGAGACCCAGTACTTC	few	TRBJ2-5	TRBV5-5	-
CAIRQGANTGELFF	TGTGCCATCAGACAGGGGGCGAACACCGGGGAGCTGTTTTTT	few	TRBJ2-2	TRBV10-3	TRBD1
CASNYQGFAGSKQYF	TGTGCCAGCAACTACCAAGGCTTCGCGGGATCGAAGCAGTATTTT	-	TRBJ2-3	TRBV5-6	-
CASSLWTGYLHEQYF	TGTGCCAGCAGCTTGTGGACAGGGTATTTACACGAGCAGTACTTC	few	TRBJ2-7	TRBV7-9	TRBD1
CAYLRLTTYEQYF	TGTGCCTACCTGCGGCTTACGACCTACGAGCAGTACTTC	many	TRBJ2-7	TRBV7-9	-
CASSQWGDNQPQHF	TGTGCCAGCAGCCAATGGGGTGACAATCAGCCCCAGCATTTT	few	TRBJ1-5	TRBV3-1	-
CASSGTGTSYEQYF	TGTGCCAGCAGCGGGACAGGGACCTCCTACGAGCAGTACTTC	many	TRBJ2-7	TRBV14	TRBD1
CASNKIGGASSYNEQFF	TGCGCCAGCAACAAAATCGGGGGGGCGAGTTCCTACAATGAGCAGTTCTTC	few	TRBJ2-1	TRBV5-1	TRBD2
CASSLRPLAGGLLSTDTQYF	TGTGCCAGCAGCCTGAGACCTCTAGCGGGCGGCCTTCTTAGCACAGATACGCAGTATTTT	-	TRBJ2-3	TRBV11-2	TRBD2
CASTTTESYEQYF	TGTGCCAGCACAACCACGGAAAGCTACGAGCAGTACTTC	-	TRBJ2-7	TRBV12-3/TRBV12-4	-
CASSEYRGANTEAFF	TGTGCCAGCAGTGAATATAGGGGGGCGAACACTGAAGCTTTCTTT	few	TRBJ1-1	TRBV25-1	-
CTANRDNGKNIQYF	TGCACCGCTAATCGAGATAACGGCAAAAACATTCAGTACTTC	-	TRBJ2-4	TRBV20-1	-
CSASLARVGSPLHF	TGCAGTGCTAGTTTAGCCAGGGTCGGTTCACCCCTCCACTTT	-	TRBJ1-6	TRBV20-1	-
CASSLRNSGNTIYF	TGTGCCAGCAGTTTACGAAACTCTGGAAACACCATATATTTT	once	TRBJ1-3	TRBV27	-
CASTPDRVYEQYF	TGTGCCAGCACCCCGGACAGGGTCTACGAGCAGTACTTC	-	TRBJ2-7	TRBV5-6	TRBD1
CASSEGWQFYGYTF	TGTGCCAGCAGTGAAGGGTGGCAGTTCTATGGCTACACCTTC	-	TRBJ1-2	TRBV6-1	-
CASSDRGANSPLHF	TGTGCCAGCAGCGACAGGGGGGCTAATTCACCCCTCCACTTT	-	TRBJ1-6	TRBV7-9	TRBD1
CSVDLAGGRQETQYF	TGCAGCGTTGATTTAGCGGGGGGGCGTCAAGAGACCCAGTACTTC	few	TRBJ2-5	TRBV29-1	TRBD2
CASNLSGADGELFF	TGTGCCAGCAACCTCTCAGGGGCGGACGGGGAGCTGTTTTTT	-	TRBJ2-2	TRBV6-2/TRBV6-3	-
CSASRGQGAREQYF	TGCAGTGCTAGTAGGGGGCAGGGGGCTAGAGAGCAGTACTTC	few	TRBJ2-7	TRBV20-1	TRBD1
CASSPKDYSYNEQFF	TGCGCCAGCAGCCCCAAGGACTACTCCTACAATGAGCAGTTCTTC	-	TRBJ2-1	TRBV4-1	-
CASSMTGRKAFF	TGTGCCAGTAGTATGACAGGGAGGAAAGCTTTCTTT	few	TRBJ1-1	TRBV19	TRBD1
CAISGGLGYEQYF	TGTGCCATCAGCGGGGGTCTCGGGTACGAGCAGTACTTC	few	TRBJ2-7	TRBV10-3	-
CASSRGLAGAYYEQYF	TGCGCCAGCAGCCGGGGACTAGCGGGGGCCTACTACGAGCAGTACTTC	-	TRBJ2-7	TRBV4-1	TRBD2
CASSFGRGRGGNEQFF	TGTGCCAGCAGCTTTGGTCGGGGCAGGGGAGGCAATGAGCAGTTCTTC	-	TRBJ2-1	TRBV7-9	-
CASSQDGPTPYEQYF	TGTGCCAGCAGCCAAGATGGGCCCACACCCTACGAGCAGTACTTC	-	TRBJ2-7	TRBV3-1	-
CASSERDSYYTDEKLFF	TGTGCCAGCAGTGAACGGGACAGCTACTATACTGATGAAAAACTGTTTTTT	-	TRBJ1-4	TRBV6-1	TRBD1
CASQQGHGTGELFF	TGTGCCAGCCAACAGGGTCATGGCACCGGGGAGCTGTTTTTT	-	TRBJ2-2	TRBV7-2	-
CASSVSRTGGPQYF	TGTGCCAGCAGCGTATCTCGGACAGGGGGTCCTCAGTATTTT	-	TRBJ2-3	TRBV13	TRBD1
CASSLLPLAGGNSGANVLTF	TGTGCCAGCAGCCTACTCCCCCTAGCGGGAGGTAACTCTGGGGCCAACGTCCTGACTTTC	-	TRBJ2-6	TRBV7-2	TRBD2
CASSLASVQETQYF	TGCGCCAGCAGCTTGGCTAGCGTCCAAGAGACCCAGTACTTC	-	TRBJ2-5	TRBV5-1	-
CASSWGKDNEQYF	TGCGCCAGCAGCTGGGGAAAGGACAATGAGCAGTACTTC	-	TRBJ2-5	TRBV5-1	-
CASSERWTYEQYF	TGTGCCAGCAGTGAACGTTGGACCTACGAGCAGTACTTC	few	TRBJ2-7	TRBV2	-
CASSLGGPGTTSNTGELFF	TGCGCCAGCAGCTTGGGAGGACCCGGCACAACATCGAACACCGGGGAGCTGTTTTTT	-	TRBJ2-2	TRBV5-1	-
CASSRKDRAEQYF	TGTGCCAGCAGCCGAAAGGACAGGGCCGAGCAGTACTTC	few	TRBJ2-7	TRBV7-2	TRBD1
CVSSNQGGLLETQYF	TGTGTCAGCAGCAACCAGGGGGGGCTATTAGAGACCCAGTACTTC	-	TRBJ2-5	TRBV13	-
CASSINTLGWTQYF	TGTGCCAGCTCCATAAACACCCTAGGGTGGACCCAGTACTTC	-	TRBJ2-5	TRBV18	-
CASSFPGGGPLVSTDTQYF	TGTGCCAGCAGCTTTCCAGGCGGGGGGCCCCTTGTGAGCACAGATACGCAGTATTTT	-	TRBJ2-3	TRBV5-4	TRBD2
CASSTASVPSYNEQFF	TGTGCCAGCAGCACGGCTAGCGTCCCCTCATACAATGAGCAGTTCTTC	few	TRBJ2-1	TRBV5-8	-
CASSVNLLGIYQETQYF	TGTGCCAGCAGTGTAAATCTCCTAGGGATCTACCAAGAGACCCAGTACTTC	-	TRBJ2-5	TRBV25-1	-
CASSQGLGADTQYF	TGTGCCAGCAGCCAGGGACTAGGGGCAGATACGCAGTATTTT	many	TRBJ2-3	TRBV3-1	TRBD2
CASSEGNYEQYF	TGTGCCAGCAGTGAGGGAAATTACGAGCAGTACTTC	few	TRBJ2-7	TRBV25-1	-
CASSSPHPGAWDTQYF	TGTGCCAGCAGTTCCCCCCATCCGGGGGCGTGGGATACGCAGTATTTT	few	TRBJ2-3	TRBV12-3/TRBV12-4	-
CASALRGGYSSYNGQFF	TGTGCCAGCGCCCTTAGGGGGGGTTACAGCTCCTACAATGGGCAGTTCTTC	-	TRBJ2-1	TRBV6-2/TRBV6-3	-